This is a list of T cell receptor beta chains from one sample in a study of blood T cell repertoires in COVID-19. Some clones are missing from TCRdb's copy, which holds only in-frame ones; the method was immunoSEQ multiplex PCR. The sample contains a few hundred thousand clones, about 89% of which appear only once. The specimen sequenced was peripheral blood. These receptors were collected from a woman aged 25 to 39 with COVID-19, enrolled during active disease. The conserved cysteine and the conserved F or W are not part of the CDR3 here. D genes are given only for firm matches. Some rows have no size entry. The others give once, few or many, or a class for an expanded clone.

j_call	clone_size	v_call	cdr3_length	d_call	cdr3_aa
TRBJ2-7	NA	TRBV7-2	10	NA	ASSPTVYEQY
TRBJ2-5	few	TRBV5-8	14	TRBD2	ASSHRGLADGETQY
TRBJ1-1	NA	TRBV5-1	12	NA	ASSLRRLDSQAF
TRBJ2-5	NA	TRBV21-1	13	NA	ASSTPFSDQETQY
TRBJ2-1	NA	TRBV2	12	NA	ASSVQGSYNEQF
TRBJ1-1	NA	TRBV7-9	13	NA	ASSPRQALNTEAF
TRBJ2-2	NA	TRBV7-9	13	TRBD2	ASRKRDPSTGELF
TRBJ1-4	NA	TRBV6-5	12	NA	ASSYGEGNEKLF
TRBJ2-7	NA	TRBV2	13	TRBD2	ASSEVSGIGYEQY
TRBJ1-2	once	TRBV30	13	TRBD1	AWSVGVRGYGGYT
TRBJ1-1	NA	TRBV5-1	11	NA	ASSSTGNTEAF
TRBJ2-7	NA	TRBV7-8	12	NA	ASSPGTPQYEQY
TRBJ2-3	NA	TRBV29-1	14	TRBD2	SVLKRLAGVADTQY
TRBJ2-1	NA	TRBV5-5	14	TRBD2	ASSTQLAGGPAEQF
TRBJ2-7	NA	TRBV28	13	TRBD1	ASSRQGQGQYEQY
TRBJ2-2	NA	TRBV3-1/TRBV3-2	10	TRBD2	ASGRAGGELF
TRBJ2-7	NA	TRBV28	12	TRBD2	ASSFSREGYEQY
TRBJ2-1	NA	TRBV4-1	15	TRBD2	ASSRLAGGDPSDEQF
TRBJ2-2	NA	TRBV19	11	NA	ASSFQGSGELF
TRBJ2-2	NA	TRBV7-8	12	NA	ASSFNRVAGELF
TRBJ2-1	NA	TRBV4-1	14	TRBD2	ASSQDVTSGTRQQF
TRBJ1-5	NA	TRBV28	12	NA	ASSLSPGEQPQH
TRBJ2-1	once	TRBV7-2	14	NA	ASSLVGGGSYNEQF
TRBJ1-1	NA	TRBV2	11	NA	ASRNFGNTEAF
TRBJ2-7	NA	TRBV28	11	TRBD1	AHRQGSDYEQY
TRBJ2-7	NA	TRBV28	14	TRBD1	ASSSLTGTGSYEQY
TRBJ2-1	NA	TRBV30	12	TRBD2	AWTSGRGYNEQF
TRBJ1-6	NA	TRBV6-5	11	TRBD1	ASVETGPSPLH
TRBJ1-1	NA	TRBV18	11	TRBD1	ASSPLDRDEAF
TRBJ1-4	NA	TRBV28	13	TRBD1	ASRTLGQGNEKLF
TRBJ2-2	once	TRBV12-3/TRBV12-4	9	NA	ASSLTEELF
TRBJ1-6	NA	TRBV5-8	11	NA	ASSLGGQITLH
TRBJ1-5	once	TRBV28	11	NA	ASSTISGQPQH
TRBJ2-3	once	TRBV7-9	14	TRBD1	ASSFPLQGAADTQY
TRBJ1-1	NA	TRBV11-3	11	NA	ASSSRPGVEAF
TRBJ2-3	NA	TRBV6-5	12	NA	ASSLASGTDTQY
TRBJ1-5	NA	TRBV29-1	13	NA	SVGRLQSGNQPQH
TRBJ1-4	NA	TRBV5-1	12	TRBD1	ASSAGGTNEKLF
TRBJ2-7	NA	TRBV27	13	NA	ASSLGSSGTYEQY
TRBJ2-2	NA	TRBV5-4	13	NA	ASSLGGVNTGELF
TRBJ1-1	few	TRBV9	12	TRBD1	ASSTDRGNTEAF